This TCR beta chain stems from a study of shared clonotypes between healthy human individuals. CDR3 size: 20 residues. The ends were cut back, 4 bases at V and 0 bases at J, with 26 bases in the middle. Germline CDR1 is MGHRA and CDR2 is YSYEKL. Clones were sequenced by immunoSEQ multiplex PCR, and TCRdb holds only the in-frame ones, with some missing. The table shows 2 million to 2.5 million clones, with 95% occurring only once. The sequence derives from a man between 18 and 29 years old in good health. Sequencing was carried out using naive CD4+ T cells sorted from blood. Subset of the sample: CD45RA+ positively selected. The chain recombines TRBV4-1 with TRBJ2-3; D gene uncertain. CDR3 coding DNA: TGCGCCAGCAGCCGCCAAGCAAGTGTGGCCGACTTATATAGCACAGATACGCAGTATTTT. Protein sequence: CASSRQASVADLYSTDTQYF.